This record looks at one TCR beta chain sequence and its context. The antigen remains undetermined. This sample was included in a study of shared clonotypes between healthy human individuals. Across the whole study: Used for every donor were three CD4 naive, three CD4 memory, two CD8 naive and one CD8 memory plate.

The CDR3 spans 15 residues. V trimming: 3 bases; J trimming: 6 bases; junction bases outside the gene matches: 10. Germline loops: CDR1 GTSNPN, CDR2 SVGIG (reference sequence). Measured with immunoSEQ multiplex PCR; TCRdb has only the in-frame clones, and not every one. The repertoire holds roughly 2.5 million clones, with around 94% as singletons. General study points: Naive CD4 clonotypes overlapped across a few donors at around 4.8%. Generation of non-shared clonotypes was less probable than generation of clonotypes shared by all four donors.

Sequencing was carried out using naive CD4+ T cells sorted from blood. Sample subset: CD45RA+ positively selected. This clonotype was obtained from a man between 18 and 35 years old in good health. V is TRBV30 and J is TRBJ1-4, with 7 bases aligning to TRBD1. The CDR3 spells CAWSQGRQGDEKLFF. The CDR3 DNA sequence: TGTGCCTGGAGCCAGGGACGGCAGGGGGATGAAAAACTGTTTTTT.